One sample yielded the 5 T cell receptor beta chains listed below, sequenced in a study of blood T cells in healthy people across ages. It was with a sample-barcoded 5' primer and a J-beta primer mix that a second PCR of roughly 7 to 12 cycles was run. TCRdb reprocessed the 5' RACE reads via MiXCR and lists one record per CDR3 protein. The data show 850,000 to 1,000,000 distinct CDR3 sequences, with around 46% seen just once and roughly 13% held by the top ten. The sample comprised blood. The receptor source for this set is a man aged 25-45 years in good health.

There are many counts of this clonotype. The rearrangement uses TRBV6-2 or TRBV6-3 and TRBJ2-7; TRBD1 agrees at 9 bases. The CDR3 loop spans 16 amino acids. Germline V gene lookup returns CDR1 MNHEY and CDR2 SVGEGT. The junction had 12 bases not matched to a gene; V was cut back by 6 bases and J by 3 bases. CDR3 sequence (DNA): TGTGCCAGCAGGGACCCGGACAGGGGATCCCTCTACGAGCAGTACTTC. Its translation: CASRDPDRGSLYEQYF.

In this sample, this clonotype turned up many times. The gene calls are TRBV12-3 or TRBV12-4 and TRBJ2-7, with unresolved D. This CDR3 spans 12 amino acids. Between the trimmed V and J ends, which lost 5 bases and 2 bases, there was a span of 7 bases. CDR3: CASSPSAYEQYF. In DNA, the CDR3 is TGTGCCAGCAGTCCCTCGGCCTACGAGCAGTACTTC.

The V call is TRBV5-6, the J call TRBJ2-3, with 8 bases identical to TRBD1. Germline assignment: CDR1 SGHDT and CDR2 YYEEEE. This CDR3 contains 16 residues. V lost 1 base to trimming and J lost 1 base; unmatched junction nucleotides: 5. The CDR3 sequence is CASSLSPGQGTDTQYF. DNA of the CDR3: TGTGCCAGCAGCTTGAGTCCGGGACAGGGCACAGATACGCAGTATTTT.

This clonotype occurred a few times. This sequence joins TRBV28 and TRBJ2-7; 13 nucleotides match TRBD2. The germline V gene encodes CDR1 MDHEN and CDR2 SYDVKM. The CDR3 length is 15 residues. V was clipped by 5 bases and J by 3 bases; unmatched bases: 4. CDR3 residues: CASSRTSGGLYEQYF. CDR3 in DNA: TGTGCCAGCAGTCGGACTAGCGGGGGCCTCTACGAGCAGTACTTC. Drawing the rest from reference TRBV28 and TRBJ2-7, the complete variable domain is DVKVTQSSRYLVKRTGEKVFLECVQDMDHENMFWYRQDPGLGLRLIYFSYDVKMKEKGDIPEGYSVSREKKERFSLILESASTNQTSMYLCASSRTSGGLYEQYFGPGTRLTVT.

V is TRBV3-1 and J is TRBJ2-2; 9 bases align to TRBD1. The CDR3 extends over 13 amino acids. The germline gives CDR1 LGHDT, CDR2 YNNKEL (reference sequence). The V gene end was trimmed by 11 bases and the J gene end by 2 bases; junction bases not matched to a gene: 3. The CDR3 loop is CAVDRGNTGELFF. The CDR3 DNA reads as TGTGCCGTGGACAGGGGAAACACCGGGGAGCTGTTTTTT.